The next 8 T cell receptor beta chains were all read from a single sample in a study of blood T cell repertoires in COVID-19 (dated by TCRdb to about 2020). Preparation of the library involved the immunoSEQ multiplex PCR assay. Sourced from immuneACCESS, this table was stored by TCRdb with only in-frame sequences that have V and J called. A share of the clones is absent; for the studies checked, an unresolved V gene accounts for under half, and the remainder has no known explanation. Within this sample are just under 65,000 clones, with around four fifths of them counted one time only. The top ten constitute 35% to 50% of the sample. What was sequenced was peripheral blood. The receptors come from a human donor in a cohort sampled during active COVID-19.

V usage is TRBV7-2 and J usage is TRBJ2-5; 13 nucleotides align to TRBD2. CDR3 length: 16 residues. CDR1 and CDR2 (germline): SGHTA, FQGNSA. The V segment lost 4 bases and the J segment 1 base; nucleotides outside the gene matches: 3. The CDR3 sequence: CASSSLAGGFQETQYF. The CDR3 DNA reads as TGTGCCAGCAGCTCACTAGCGGGGGGGTTCCAAGAGACCCAGTACTTC.

This clone has a handful of counts. This chain uses TRBV7-3 with TRBJ1-1; 9 nucleotides match TRBD1. With 3 bases clipped from V and 4 bases from J, the junction kept 6 bases outside the gene matches. The germline CDR1 and CDR2 sequences are SGHTA and FQGTGA. This CDR3 contains 15 residues. The CDR3 DNA reads TGTGCCAGCAGCTTGTCGGGACAGGGAGGCACTGAAGCTTTCTTT. Its protein product is CASSLSGQGGTEAFF.

Here the CDR3 reads CASSYDRGRVTEAFF. CDR3 nucleotides: TGTGCCAGCAGTTACGACAGGGGGCGAGTTACTGAAGCTTTCTTT. J is TRBJ1-1 and V is TRBV6-5, with 10 nucleotides matching TRBD1. Trimming removed 2 bases from V and 5 bases from J; junction bases left unmatched: 5. The CDR3 has 15 residues. Germline lookup yields CDR1 MNHEY and CDR2 SVGAGI.

This clone was counted a single time. The rearrangement links TRBV19 to TRBJ2-1, with TRBD2 identical over 14 bases. The J segment lost 8 bases and the V segment lost 3 bases, leaving 9 bases of the junction unmatched. The CDR3 sequence is 17 residues long. Germline lookup yields CDR1 LNHDA and CDR2 SQIVND (reference sequence). CDR3 amino acids: CASSIGWGLAGDYEQFF. CDR3 in DNA: TGTGCCAGTAGTATTGGTTGGGGACTAGCGGGGGACTATGAGCAGTTCTTC.

CDR3 nucleotide sequence: TGTGCCAGCAGCCCCTGGGCAGGGGCGAACACTGAAGCTTTCTTT. This codes for CASSPWAGANTEAFF. The chain recombines TRBV16 with TRBJ1-1; TRBD1 is a possible D gene (6 bases). The CDR3 is 15 amino acids. V lost 4 bases and J 1 base, leaving 13 bases between the germline ends. CDR1 and CDR2 from the germline V gene are KGHSY and FQNENV. Variable domain in full (rest from reference TRBV16 and TRBJ1-1): GEEVAQTPKHLVRGEGQKAKLYCAPIKGHSYVFWYQQVLKNEFKFLISFQNENVFDETGMPKERFSAKCLPNSPCSLEIQATKLEDSAVYFCASSPWAGANTEAFFGQGTRLTVV.

The rearrangement uses TRBV7-3 and TRBJ2-2, with a possible D match to TRBD1 (6 bases). The CDR3 contains 15 residues. Germline CDR1 reads SGHTA; CDR2 reads FQGTGA. V was trimmed by 5 bases and J by 4 bases, leaving 14 bases between them. The CDR3 here is CASSAQTGFTGELFF. Here the CDR3 DNA reads TGTGCCAGCAGCGCTCAAACAGGGTTCACCGGGGAGCTGTTTTTT. The full variable domain, completed using reference TRBV7-3 and TRBJ2-2, is GAGVSQTPSNKVTEKGKYVELRCDPISGHTALYWYRQSLGQGPEFLIYFQGTGAADDSGLPNDRFFAVRPEGSVSTLKIQRTERGDSAVYLCASSAQTGFTGELFFGEGSRLTVL.

This chain links TRBV7-6 with TRBJ2-1; 7 bases agree with TRBD2. Per the germline V gene, CDR1 is SGHVS and CDR2 is FNYEAQ. The V gene end was trimmed by 4 bases and the J gene end by 6 bases; junction bases not matched to a gene: 12. CDR3 length: 16 amino acids. The chain's CDR3 is CASSSTAGRGSNEQFF. DNA of the CDR3: TGTGCCAGCAGCTCCACGGCAGGGAGGGGTTCCAATGAGCAGTTCTTC.

The V call is TRBV13, the J call TRBJ1-1; D is ambiguous. V lost 3 bases to trimming and J lost 1 base, with 6 bases between them. The CDR3 is 13 residues long. Per germline, CDR1 PRHDT and CDR2 FYEKMQ (reference sequence). The CDR3 loop is CASSFSENTEAFF. The CDR3 coding sequence is TGTGCCAGCAGCTTTTCAGAGAACACTGAAGCTTTCTTT.